This T cell receptor (beta chain) stems from a study of shared clonotypes between healthy human individuals. Background on the study: CD4 naive cells filled three plates per donor, CD4 memory three, CD8 naive two and CD8 memory one.

Germline V gene sequence: CDR1 SGHVT, CDR2 SQSDAQ. The CDR3 covers 14 residues. Trimming removed 5 bases at V and 4 bases at J, with 13 bases between. General study findings and limits: The naive CD4 repertoires of four donors were compared, and roughly 5.1% of clonotypes were shared. Tissues were not sampled, only blood, and their repertoires likely differ.

Samples underwent the assay at deep level. TCRdb keeps only in-frame clones here, not all; method: immunoSEQ multiplex PCR. The sample consists of 85,000 to 100,000 clones, over 60% of them appearing once. This clone was counted a single time. Its antigen is unknown. The sequence derives from a man aged 30 to 45 in good health. Sequencing was carried out using memory CD8+ T cells sorted from blood. Subset reported: CD45RO+ cells pooled with CCR7-negative TemRA cells. This chain connects TRBV7-4 to TRBJ2-3; tentatively, D is TRBD1 or TRBD2 (6 bases each). CDR3 protein: CASSLTGAADTQYF. The CDR3 DNA is TGTGCCAGCAGCCTCACGGGGGCTGCAGATACGCAGTATTTT.